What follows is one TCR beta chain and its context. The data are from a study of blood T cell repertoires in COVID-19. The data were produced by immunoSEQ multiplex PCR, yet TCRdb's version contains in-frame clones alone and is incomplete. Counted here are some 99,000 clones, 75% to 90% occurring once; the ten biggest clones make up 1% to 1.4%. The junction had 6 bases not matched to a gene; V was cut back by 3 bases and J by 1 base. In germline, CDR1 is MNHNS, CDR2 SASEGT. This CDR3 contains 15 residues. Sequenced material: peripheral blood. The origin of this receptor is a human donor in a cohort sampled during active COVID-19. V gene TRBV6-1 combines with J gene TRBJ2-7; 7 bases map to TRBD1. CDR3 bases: TGTGCCAGCAGTGATTTTGGGGACAGTTCCTACGAGCAGTACTTC. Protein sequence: CASSDFGDSSYEQYF.